This T cell receptor (beta chain) was profiled in a study of control samples from healthy donors and cancer patients. The V gene end was trimmed by 5 bases and the J gene end by 4 bases; junction bases not matched to a gene: 4. CDR3 length equals 13 residues. Assay: immunoSEQ multiplex PCR; the TCRdb copy retains only in-frame clones and omits some. The table shows 150,000 or so clones, with roughly 94% occurring only once. The receptor comes from a man aged 35-49 years in good health. This rearrangement joins TRBV12-3 or TRBV12-4 to TRBJ1-1; 7 nucleotides align to TRBD1. Sequencing was performed on blood. CDR3: CASSTGVGTEAFF. The CDR3 DNA reads as TGTGCCAGCAGTACAGGGGTGGGCACTGAAGCTTTCTTT.